This record covers a single T cell receptor (beta chain). These data belong to a study of blood T cell repertoires in COVID-19. Turning to the study itself: Sites across the United States, Italy and Spain contributed samples from acute and convalescent COVID-19.

Per the germline V gene, CDR1 is MNHEY and CDR2 is SVGAGI. The length of the CDR3 is 14 residues. J gave up 7 bases and V 5 bases, and 6 bases lay outside the gene matches. TCRdb's table, derived via immunoSEQ multiplex PCR, lists solely in-frame clones and lacks some. The data contain 200,000 to 250,000 clones, approximately 86% of them singletons. The source material was peripheral blood. The gene calls are TRBV6-5 and TRBJ2-4; 9 bases map to TRBD1. The receptor comes from a man younger than 35 with active or convalescent COVID-19. The CDR3 reads CASSPGTGSNIQYF. As DNA, the CDR3 is TGTGCCAGCAGTCCGGGGACAGGGAGTAACATTCAGTACTTC.